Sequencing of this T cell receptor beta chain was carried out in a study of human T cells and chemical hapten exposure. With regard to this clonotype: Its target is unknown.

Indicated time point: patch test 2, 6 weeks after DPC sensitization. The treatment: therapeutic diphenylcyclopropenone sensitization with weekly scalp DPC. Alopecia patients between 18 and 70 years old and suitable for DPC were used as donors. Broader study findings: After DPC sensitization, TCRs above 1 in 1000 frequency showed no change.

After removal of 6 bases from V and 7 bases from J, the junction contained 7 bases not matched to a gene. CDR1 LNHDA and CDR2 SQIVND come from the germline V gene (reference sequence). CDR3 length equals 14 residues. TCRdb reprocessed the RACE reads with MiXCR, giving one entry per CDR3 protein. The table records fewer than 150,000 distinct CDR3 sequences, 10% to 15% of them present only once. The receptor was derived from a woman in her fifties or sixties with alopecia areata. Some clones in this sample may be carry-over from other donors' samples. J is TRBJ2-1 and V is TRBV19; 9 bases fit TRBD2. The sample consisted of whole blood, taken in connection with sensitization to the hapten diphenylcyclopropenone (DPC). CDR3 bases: TGTGCCAGTAGACGACTAGCGGAAATAAATGAGCAGTTCTTC. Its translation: CASRRLAEINEQFF.